These 15 T cell receptor beta chains originate from one sample sequenced in a study of blood T cell repertoires in COVID-19. The assay was immunoSEQ multiplex PCR, and TCRdb's table has in-frame clones only and misses some. Here the sample spans 250,000 to 350,000 clones, 75% to 90% being singletons. The sequenced material came from PBMCs or T cells enriched from blood (not recorded which). The receptor source for this set is a young woman who had recovered from COVID-19.

The chain uses TRBV5-6 and TRBJ2-7, with D possibly matching TRBD1 (6 bases). V was trimmed by 4 bases and J by 2 bases, leaving 19 bases between them. CDR3 length equals 16 residues. The germline gives CDR1 SGHDT, CDR2 YYEEEE. This CDR3 is CASSKRQASYTYEQYF. CDR3 coding DNA: TGTGCCAGCAGCAAACGACAGGCCTCGTATACCTACGAGCAGTACTTC.

The V and J genes are TRBV7-2 and TRBJ1-2, with TRBD1 as a possible D gene (6 bases). Germline CDR1 reads SGHTA; CDR2 reads FQGNSA. Trimming took 2 bases from V and 5 from J, leaving 15 bases between them. The CDR3 is made up of 15 amino acids. DNA of the CDR3: TGTGCCAGCAGCTTAAGGTTTGGGCAGGGGTATGGCTACACCTTC. It yields the protein CASSLRFGQGYGYTF.

The CDR3 region is CASSQEPRSRTDTQYF. CDR3 in DNA: TGTGCCAGCAGCCAAGAACCTAGATCCCGCACAGATACGCAGTATTTT. J is TRBJ2-3 and V is TRBV3-1 (or the pseudogene TRBV3-2); D is uncertain. The CDR3 covers 16 residues. The germline V and J ends were trimmed by 0 bases and 1 base, with 11 bases remaining between them. Germline-derived CDR1 and CDR2 are LGHDT and YNNKEL (reference sequence).

The J gene is TRBJ2-3, the V gene TRBV12-3 or TRBV12-4; D remains ambiguous. The CDR3 spans 13 residues. Trimming stripped 3 bases from V and 0 bases from J, with 4 bases between. The CDR3 is CASSFFSTDTQYF. The DNA for the CDR3 is TGTGCCAGCAGTTTCTTCAGCACAGATACGCAGTATTTT.

This clone was recorded once. This chain uses TRBV4-1 with TRBJ1-1, with D perhaps matching TRBD1 (6 bases). The CDR3 contains 14 residues. Germline V gene sequence: CDR1 MGHRA, CDR2 YSYEKL. V lost 1 base to trimming and J lost 9 bases, with 15 bases between them. CDR3 amino acids: CASSQGQAVDQAFF. In nucleotides, the CDR3 is TGCGCCAGCAGCCAAGGACAGGCGGTTGATCAAGCTTTCTTT.

The rearrangement joins TRBV7-3 to TRBJ1-1, with a possible D match to TRBD1 (5 bases). The CDR3 has 13 residues. The germline V and J ends were trimmed by 3 bases and 6 bases, with 11 bases remaining between them. Germline CDR1 is SGHTA and CDR2 is FQGTGA. CDR3 DNA: TGTGCCAGCAGCTTTGACAGATCCTCTGAAGCTTTCTTT. As protein: CASSFDRSSEAFF.

The genes are TRBV15 and TRBJ1-2, with TRBD1 matching 10 bases. The CDR3 loop spans 19 amino acids. The germline V gene encodes CDR1 LNHNV and CDR2 YYDKDF (reference sequence). The J segment lost 1 base and the V segment lost 5 bases, leaving 16 bases of the junction unmatched. The CDR3 reads CATSGSPPTGGSYNYGYTF. The CDR3 nucleotides read TGTGCCACCAGCGGGTCCCCGCCGACAGGGGGCTCTTATAACTATGGCTACACCTTC.

V gene TRBV5-8 combines with J gene TRBJ1-1, with D tentatively TRBD1 (6 bases). Germline V CDR1 and CDR2: SGHTS, YDEGEE. V shed 4 bases and J shed 6 bases, with 13 bases lying between them. The CDR3 covers 13 residues. The CDR3 is CASSPAPGAEAFF. The CDR3 DNA reads TGTGCCAGCAGCCCCGCCCCAGGGGCTGAAGCTTTCTTT.

The rearrangement joins TRBV7-8 to TRBJ2-2; D is perhaps TRBD1 (6 bases). The CDR3 is 11 residues long. Trimming removed 5 bases from V and 8 bases from J, with 6 bases in between. Germline V CDR1 and CDR2: SGHVS, FQNEAQ. This CDR3 reads CASSQGGELFF. Written as DNA, the CDR3 is TGTGCCAGCAGCCAGGGGGGGGAGCTGTTTTTT.

This clone was found a few times. This rearrangement joins TRBV6-5 to TRBJ2-1; 12 bases agree with TRBD2. The germline CDR1 and CDR2 sequences are MNHEY and SVGAGI. The trim removed 5 bases at V and 6 bases at J, leaving 2 bases unmatched. The CDR3 is made up of 14 amino acids. CDR3 protein: CASSLAGGGNEQFF. The CDR3 coding sequence is TGTGCCAGCAGTCTAGCGGGAGGGGGCAATGAGCAGTTCTTC.

This chain connects TRBV19 to TRBJ1-2; 10 bases line up with TRBD1. J was trimmed by 8 bases and V by 6 bases; bases with no gene match: 15. The germline V gene has CDR1 LNHDA and CDR2 SQIVND (reference sequence). The CDR3 length is 16 residues. The CDR3 DNA reads TGTGCCAGTAGGATGCGCGACAGGGGGCCTCGGTCCGGCTACACCTTC. Its protein product is CASRMRDRGPRSGYTF.

The J gene is TRBJ1-1, the V gene TRBV5-1; a possible D gene is TRBD1 (5 bases). Germline CDR1 is SGHRS and CDR2 is YFSETQ. The CDR3 is made up of 15 amino acids. V shed 1 base and J shed 0 bases, with 10 bases lying between them. For the CDR3, the DNA is TGCGCCAGCAGCTTGTGGGGGGTGATGAACACTGAAGCTTTCTTT. It yields the protein CASSLWGVMNTEAFF.

CDR3 DNA sequence: TGTGCCAGCAGCCAGACTTCTGGGGCCAACGTCCTGACTTTC. Translating it yields CASSQTSGANVLTF. This rearrangement joins TRBV3-1 (or the pseudogene TRBV3-2) to TRBJ2-6; D ambiguous. The CDR3 loop spans 14 amino acids. Germline CDR1 reads LGHDT; CDR2 reads YNNKEL (reference sequence). The V end lost 3 bases, the J end lost 1 base, and 4 bases lay between the germline ends.

The V gene is TRBV7-9, the J gene TRBJ2-7, with TRBD2 matching over 7 bases. The CDR3 totals 14 residues. The germline V gene has CDR1 SEHNR and CDR2 FQNEAQ (reference sequence). Germline trimming cut 5 bases from V and 7 bases from J; bases unmatched to any gene: 11. The CDR3 sequence is CASSPRLATGEQYF. CDR3 nucleotide sequence: TGTGCCAGCAGCCCCAGACTAGCCACGGGAGAGCAGTACTTC.

V gene TRBV11-2 combines with J gene TRBJ2-5, with D possibly TRBD1 on 6 matching bases. CDR3 length: 16 residues. From germline, CDR1 is SGHAT and CDR2 FQNNGV. The ends were cut back, 4 bases at V and 5 bases at J, with 20 bases in the middle. As DNA, the CDR3 is TGTGCCAGCAGCTCAGGGGCCGATAGTGCCGGGGAGACCCAGTACTTC. The encoded protein is CASSSGADSAGETQYF. Full variable domain (rest looked up from reference TRBV11-2 and TRBJ2-5): EAGVAQSPRYKIIEKRQSVAFWCNPISGHATLYWYQQILGQGPKLLIQFQNNGVVDDSQLPKDRFSAERLKGVDSTLKIQPAKLEDSAVYLCASSSGADSAGETQYFGPGTRLLVL.